Detailed here is one TCR beta chain. As yet, its antigen is unknown. These data come from a study of T cells in Graves' hyperthyroidism and ophthalmopathy. CDR3 length: 17 residues. V lost 6 bases and J lost 4; bases outside the gene matches: 14. The germline gives CDR1 MNHEY, CDR2 SVGEGT. Uncontrolled infection, other autoimmune disease, pregnancy or lactation barred patients from enrollment. Study-wide results and caveats: Blood also held most thyroid clonotypes expanded beyond 0.001.

There were TCR beta CDR3 regions amplified from RNA transcripts. A first-round RT-PCR of the TCR CDR3 used the HTBI primer set. TCRdb called the multiplex PCR reads again in MiXCR, with one record for every CDR3 protein. The repertoire holds around 690,000 distinct CDR3 sequences, with roughly a sixth as singletons. Sample: blood. The rearrangement links TRBV6-2 or TRBV6-3 to TRBJ2-1; 8 bases are shared with TRBD2. This sequence was found in a man aged 50 or older with Graves' hyperthyroidism. Here the CDR3 reads CASSHGRGGTRYNEQFF. CDR3 in DNA: TGTGCCAGCAGCCATGGCCGGGGGGGGACTCGATACAATGAGCAGTTCTTC.